These 18 T cell receptor beta chains were sequenced from one sample in a study of vaccination effects on CD4 cells after COVID-19. These TCRs are of unknown antigen specificity. The table came from immunoSEQ multiplex PCR; TCRdb's copy has only in-frame clones and leaves some out. The sample includes 50,000 to 75,000 clones, approximately 80% of them seen just once. Under the ViraFEST assay, PBMC were stimulated with viral peptide pools so that antigen-specific CD4+ T cells expanded. Sequencing was performed afterwards. Isolation of CD4+ T cells took place after 10 days of culture. The material sequenced was CD4+ T cells from PBMCs cultured with HCoV-229E spike peptides, taken before COVID-19 vaccination. The receptors stem from a human donor who received a COVID-19 vaccine.

V usage is TRBV19 and J usage is TRBJ1-5; tentatively, D is TRBD1 (5 bases). With 1 base removed from V and 5 bases from J, the gap between germline ends came to 9 bases. The CDR3 loop spans 14 amino acids. In germline, CDR1 is LNHDA, CDR2 SQIVND (reference sequence). CDR3 in DNA: TGTGCCAGTAGTATAGGTGGCAGGGATCAGCCCCAGCATTTT. Translated: CASSIGGRDQPQHF. The full variable domain, rest sourced from reference TRBV19 and TRBJ1-5, is DGGITQSPKYLFRKEGQNVTLSCEQNLNHDAMYWYRQDPGQGLRLIYYSQIVNDFQKGDIAEGYSVSREKKESFPLTVTSAQKNPTAFYLCASSIGGRDQPQHFGDGTRLSIL.

The chain is built from TRBV24-1 and TRBJ2-3, with D hard to call. Trimming shortened V by 4 bases and J by 0 bases, and 4 bases separated the two germline ends. CDR1 and CDR2 (germline): KGHDR, SFDVKD. This CDR3 comprises 13 residues. The CDR3 DNA reads as TGTGCCACCAGTGAGGCTAGCACAGATACGCAGTATTTT. Its protein product is CATSEASTDTQYF.

This clone was counted once. V and J are TRBV27 and TRBJ1-5; a weak D match, TRBD1 (5 bases). Per germline, CDR1 MNHEY and CDR2 SMNVEV (reference sequence). Trimming pared 9 bases from V and 1 base from J, leaving 16 bases between. CDR3 length equals 15 residues. The CDR3 sequence: CASPISRDSNQPQHF. CDR3 nucleotides: TGTGCCAGTCCGATATCCCGGGACAGCAATCAGCCCCAGCATTTT.

The genes are TRBV5-1 and TRBJ2-5; tentatively, D is TRBD1 (6 bases). V was shortened by 0 bases and J by 3 bases, with 12 bases between the two germline ends. This CDR3 has 15 residues. Germline CDR1 and CDR2: SGHRS and YFSETQ. Here the CDR3 DNA reads TGCGCCAGCAGCTTGGTGGCAGGGGTAAAAGAGACCCAGTACTTC. Protein: CASSLVAGVKETQYF.

V gene TRBV4-2 combines with J gene TRBJ2-7; unclear D gene. The CDR3 is 14 residues long. Germline lookup yields CDR1 LGHNA and CDR2 YNFKEQ. Trimming cost V 0 bases and J 0 bases, with 6 bases left between them. The CDR3 reads CASSQEKDSYEQYV. CDR3 nucleotides: TGTGCCAGCAGCCAAGAGAAGGACTCCTACGAGCAGTACGTC.

V usage is TRBV18 and J usage is TRBJ2-7, with 7 bases fitting TRBD2. This CDR3 spans 12 amino acids. Germline CDR1 and CDR2: KGHSH and LQKENI. The J segment lost 7 bases and the V segment lost 3 bases, leaving 3 bases of the junction unmatched. The CDR3: CASSPPGGEQYV. In DNA, the CDR3 is TGTGCCAGCTCACCCCCGGGAGGTGAGCAGTACGTC.

V usage is TRBV7-3 and J usage is TRBJ1-1, with D unclear. The CDR3 spans 14 residues. From germline, CDR1 is SGHTA and CDR2 FQGTGA. V was cut by 6 bases and J by 5 bases, with 16 bases left in between. The CDR3 loop reads CASRPGPDPTEAFF. CDR3 nucleotides: TGTGCCAGCAGGCCGGGTCCTGATCCTACTGAAGCTTTCTTT.

The chain recombines TRBV13 with TRBJ2-5, with 8 bases identical to TRBD2. The CDR3 is made up of 17 amino acids. After removal of 5 bases from V and 5 bases from J, the junction contained 16 bases not matched to a gene. Germline V gene lookup returns CDR1 PRHDT and CDR2 FYEKMQ (reference sequence). CDR3: CASSTRLTGGLGETQYF. For the CDR3, the DNA is TGTGCCAGCAGCACCCGACTGACGGGGGGGCTCGGGGAGACCCAGTACTTC.

The rearrangement links TRBV19 to TRBJ1-4, with 9 bases lining up with TRBD1. The CDR3 length is 15 residues. V gave up 1 base and J gave up 6 bases; unmatched junction bases: 3. Germline V lookup: CDR1 LNHDA, CDR2 SQIVND (reference sequence). The CDR3 nucleotides read TGTGCCAGTAGTATAGGGACAGGGGTTTATGAAAAACTGTTTTTT. Amino acid sequence: CASSIGTGVYEKLFF.

CDR3 region: CAWSGHSGSGNTIYF. CDR3 bases: TGTGCCTGGAGTGGGCACTCCGGCTCTGGAAACACCATATATTTT. The V and J genes are TRBV30 and TRBJ1-3; no firm D call. CDR3 length equals 15 residues. Trimming left V 1 base short and J 0 bases short, with 10 bases between. The germline CDR1 and CDR2 sequences are GTSNPN and SVGIG (reference sequence).

This chain connects TRBV2 to TRBJ1-1, with a tentative D call TRBD1 (5 bases). V shed 4 bases and J shed 4 bases, with 13 bases lying between them. The CDR3 covers 14 residues. CDR1 and CDR2 (germline): SNHLY, FYNNEI. CDR3 in amino acids: CASSARGEFTEAFF. CDR3 bases: TGTGCCAGCAGTGCCCGGGGGGAGTTCACTGAAGCTTTCTTT.

CDR3 bases: TGTGCCAGCGGATTAGACAGGAACACTGAAGCTTTCTTT. It codes for CASGLDRNTEAFF. The chain recombines TRBV18 with TRBJ1-1; D might be TRBD1 (5 bases). Trimming took off 8 bases at V and 1 base at J, with 11 bases between the two ends. The germline CDR1 and CDR2 sequences are KGHSH and LQKENI. The CDR3 is 13 residues long.

The CDR3 bases are TGTGCCAGCAGCACCCGGACAGGGGGCTATGGCTACACCTTC. Translation: CASSTRTGGYGYTF. The chain is built from TRBV7-2 and TRBJ1-2; 10 bases match TRBD1. The CDR3 covers 14 residues. Germline V gene sequence: CDR1 SGHTA, CDR2 FQGNSA. The junction had 4 bases not matched to a gene; V was cut back by 5 bases and J by 4 bases.

V gene TRBV5-4 combines with J gene TRBJ1-4; 8 positions match TRBD1. Germline CDR1 SGHNT, CDR2 YYREEE (reference sequence). This CDR3 region has 14 residues. V lost 2 bases, J lost 8 bases, and 5 bases stayed unmatched. In DNA, the CDR3 is TGTGCCAGCAGCTTCGGGACAGGTCTAGAAAAACTGTTTTTT. This encodes CASSFGTGLEKLFF.

The genes are TRBV4-1 and TRBJ2-2, with TRBD2 identical over 9 bases. In germline, CDR1 is MGHRA, CDR2 YSYEKL. The trim removed 3 bases at V and 4 bases at J, leaving 6 bases unmatched. This CDR3 is 16 amino acids long. CDR3 sequence (DNA): TGCGCCAGCAGCCACCTAGCGGGGTATTCCACCGGGGAGCTGTTTTTT. This sequence encodes CASSHLAGYSTGELFF.

This clone is a singleton in its sample. This rearrangement joins TRBV6-5 to TRBJ2-7; 8 nucleotides agree with TRBD2. Germline-derived CDR1 and CDR2 are MNHEY and SVGAGI. The CDR3 loop spans 14 amino acids. Trimming cost V 3 bases and J 5 bases; bases outside gene matches: 6. CDR3 DNA sequence: TGTGCCAGCAGTTATACGGGGGGGCCCCACGAGCAGTACGTC. Translating it yields CASSYTGGPHEQYV.

The chain has TRBV27 and TRBJ2-3; D gene ambiguous. The CDR3 extends over 13 amino acids. The V and J ends lost 0 bases and 5 bases respectively, with 6 bases between them. Germline V gene data show CDR1 as MNHEY and CDR2 as SMNVEV (reference sequence). The CDR3 here is CASSLSRRDTQYF. CDR3 DNA: TGTGCCAGCAGTTTATCGAGGAGAGATACGCAGTATTTT.

Notes on this clone: This sample also contains other DNA sequences that code for the same CDR3. V and J are TRBV5-1 and TRBJ1-6; D ambiguous. Germline V gives CDR1 SGHRS, CDR2 YFSETQ. Trimming removed 0 bases from V and 8 bases from J, with 3 bases in between. The CDR3 extends over 12 amino acids. CDR3 amino acids: CASSLGDSPLHF. The CDR3 DNA reads TGCGCCAGCAGCTTGGGTGATTCACCCCTCCACTTT.